The rows below give T cell receptor beta chains drawn from one sample of a study of radiation and T cells in renal cell carcinoma. Repertoires were generated with immunoSEQ multiplex PCR, while TCRdb's copy carries only in-frame clones and drops some. The sample shows 150,000 or so clones, about 87% of them seen only once. The sample was blood, taken from a patient whose treatment included radiotherapy and nephrectomy. These receptors were taken from a woman between 45 and 65 years old with renal cell carcinoma. CDR3s include the opening cysteine and the closing phenylalanine or tryptophan. The D gene is left open where the match is weak. Not all rows give a size; the values are once, few, many and, for expanded clones, a class.

cdr3_nt: TGTGCCAGCAGCAGCCGGTTCTTC
cdr3_aa: CASSSRFF
clone_size: .
j_call: TRBJ2-1
d_call: .
v_call: TRBV7-9

cdr3_nt: TGCGCCAGCAGCAAAAAGGGCGAGGAGAATTCACCCCTCCACTTT
cdr3_aa: CASSKKGEENSPLHF
clone_size: few
j_call: TRBJ1-6
d_call: .
v_call: TRBV4-1

cdr3_nt: TGTGCCAGCTCACGGGATACAGGGGATCAGCCCCAGCATTTT
cdr3_aa: CASSRDTGDQPQHF
clone_size: .
j_call: TRBJ1-5
d_call: TRBD1
v_call: TRBV18

cdr3_nt: TGTGCCAGCAGTTTATACGGGACAGGGGCAATGAACACTGAAGCTTTCTTT
cdr3_aa: CASSLYGTGAMNTEAFF
clone_size: .
j_call: TRBJ1-1
d_call: TRBD1
v_call: TRBV28

cdr3_nt: TGTGCCAGCAGGACAGGGACTGACACCGGGGAGCTGTTTTTT
cdr3_aa: CASRTGTDTGELFF
clone_size: few
j_call: TRBJ2-2
d_call: .
v_call: TRBV7-9

cdr3_nt: TGTGCCAGCAGCGTAGGGGGCGCCGGTGGAAACACCATATATTTT
cdr3_aa: CASSVGGAGGNTIYF
clone_size: .
j_call: TRBJ1-3
d_call: .
v_call: TRBV9

cdr3_nt: TGTGCCAGCTCACCACCCGGACAGGTCTCTGGAAACACCATATATTTT
cdr3_aa: CASSPPGQVSGNTIYF
clone_size: .
j_call: TRBJ1-3
d_call: TRBD1
v_call: TRBV18

cdr3_nt: TGTGCCAGCAGTGAACGGGGAACTACCTCCTACGAGCAGTACTTC
cdr3_aa: CASSERGTTSYEQYF
clone_size: .
j_call: TRBJ2-7
d_call: .
v_call: TRBV6-1

cdr3_nt: TGTGCCAGCAGCTCCGGGGTGCAGGGGGCTGGGTCACCCCTCCACTTT
cdr3_aa: CASSSGVQGAGSPLHF
clone_size: .
j_call: TRBJ1-6
d_call: TRBD1
v_call: TRBV5-6

cdr3_nt: TGCGCCAGCAGCCCGGGACAGCTGGGCTACACCTTC
cdr3_aa: CASSPGQLGYTF
clone_size: .
j_call: TRBJ1-2
d_call: TRBD1
v_call: TRBV4-1

cdr3_nt: TGTGCCAGCAGCTTGGATCGGGATGGTTTGGGACCGGACGGCTACACCTTC
cdr3_aa: CASSLDRDGLGPDGYTF
clone_size: once
j_call: TRBJ1-2
d_call: .
v_call: TRBV5-6

cdr3_nt: TGCGCCAGCAGCCAAGATAACGGTGAAAAACTGTTTTTT
cdr3_aa: CASSQDNGEKLFF
clone_size: .
j_call: TRBJ1-4
d_call: .
v_call: TRBV4-1

cdr3_nt: TGTGCCATCAGGGGGACAGGGAGATCTGAAGCTTTCTTT
cdr3_aa: CAIRGTGRSEAFF
clone_size: .
j_call: TRBJ1-1
d_call: TRBD1
v_call: TRBV10-3

cdr3_nt: TGTGCCAGCAGTGAATGGGGGGGTTCAATCTACGAGCAGTACTTC
cdr3_aa: CASSEWGGSIYEQYF
clone_size: .
j_call: TRBJ2-7
d_call: TRBD2
v_call: TRBV6-1

cdr3_nt: TGTGCCAGCAGCTTTACCCGGACAGGGTACACTGAAGCTTTCTTT
cdr3_aa: CASSFTRTGYTEAFF
clone_size: .
j_call: TRBJ1-1
d_call: TRBD1
v_call: TRBV7-9

cdr3_nt: TGCGCCAGCAGCCAAGAAGAACTAGCTAGCACAGATACGCAGTATTTT
cdr3_aa: CASSQEELASTDTQYF
clone_size: .
j_call: TRBJ2-3
d_call: .
v_call: TRBV4-1